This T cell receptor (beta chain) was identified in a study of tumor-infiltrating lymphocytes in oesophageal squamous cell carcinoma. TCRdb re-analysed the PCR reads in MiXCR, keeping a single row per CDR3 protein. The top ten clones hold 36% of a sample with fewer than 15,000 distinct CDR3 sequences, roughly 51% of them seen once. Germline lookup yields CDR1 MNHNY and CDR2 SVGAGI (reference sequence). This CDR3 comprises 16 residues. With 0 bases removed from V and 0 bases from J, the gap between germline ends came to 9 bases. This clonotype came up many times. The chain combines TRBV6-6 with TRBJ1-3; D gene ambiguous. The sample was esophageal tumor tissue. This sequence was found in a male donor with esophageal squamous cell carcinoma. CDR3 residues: CASSYSHRTSGNTIYF. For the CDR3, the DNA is TGTGCCAGCAGTTACTCTCACCGAACCTCTGGAAACACCATATATTTT.